These T cell receptor beta chains were read from a single sample in a study of T cells after yellow fever vaccination. TCRdb re-called the 5' RACE reads through MiXCR, storing one row per CDR3 protein. The sample comprises 510,000 or so distinct CDR3 sequences, 19% of which are singletons, and about 13% rests with the top ten. The sequencing used PBMCs, collected 15 days after the yellow fever booster vaccination. Receptor source: a young man who received the YFV17D yellow fever vaccine. CDR3s include the opening cysteine and the closing phenylalanine or tryptophan. Each record gives: J gene, V gene, D gene, clone size, CDR3 protein, CDR3 DNA. A D gene is named only where the DNA matches it firmly. Size values are once, few and many counts, or a class for expanded clones, and some rows have none.

J gene: TRBJ2-5
V gene: TRBV7-9
D gene: NA
clone size: few
CDR3 protein: CASSPQGERETQYF
CDR3 DNA: TGTGCCAGCAGCCCCCAAGGGGAGCGCGAGACCCAGTACTTC

J gene: TRBJ2-1
V gene: TRBV11-3
D gene: NA
clone size: few
CDR3 protein: CASSYPGSNEQFF
CDR3 DNA: TGTGCCAGCAGCTACCCGGGTTCGAATGAGCAGTTCTTC

J gene: TRBJ2-7
V gene: TRBV10-3
D gene: NA
clone size: NA
CDR3 protein: CAISEGVKSYEQYF
CDR3 DNA: TGTGCCATCAGTGAAGGGGTAAAATCCTACGAGCAGTACTTC

J gene: TRBJ2-5
V gene: TRBV5-6
D gene: TRBD2
clone size: few
CDR3 protein: CASSIGLAVETQYF
CDR3 DNA: TGTGCCAGCAGCATCGGACTAGCGGTAGAGACCCAGTACTTC

J gene: TRBJ1-1
V gene: TRBV7-2
D gene: NA
clone size: few
CDR3 protein: CASSFQGETEAFF
CDR3 DNA: TGTGCCAGCAGCTTCCAGGGAGAGACTGAAGCTTTCTTT

J gene: TRBJ2-7
V gene: TRBV5-6
D gene: NA
clone size: NA
CDR3 protein: CASSFLDRASYEQYF
CDR3 DNA: TGTGCCAGCAGCTTTCTCGACAGAGCCTCCTACGAGCAGTACTTC

J gene: TRBJ2-7
V gene: TRBV6-2/TRBV6-3
D gene: NA
clone size: NA
CDR3 protein: CASRTHLLANSYEQYF
CDR3 DNA: TGTGCCAGCAGGACCCATCTCCTAGCGAACTCCTACGAGCAGTACTTC

J gene: TRBJ2-3
V gene: TRBV9
D gene: NA
clone size: NA
CDR3 protein: CASSAPGADTQYF
CDR3 DNA: TGTGCCAGCAGCGCGCCCGGCGCAGATACGCAGTATTTT

J gene: TRBJ1-2
V gene: TRBV9
D gene: NA
clone size: few
CDR3 protein: CASSGSIRGSSGAGYTF
CDR3 DNA: TGTGCCAGCAGCGGCTCTATCCGTGGGTCTTCGGGGGCTGGCTACACCTTC

J gene: TRBJ2-3
V gene: TRBV10-1
D gene: NA
clone size: NA
CDR3 protein: CASSSRLPTDTQYF
CDR3 DNA: TGCGCCAGCAGTTCGAGACTGCCCACAGATACGCAGTATTTT

J gene: TRBJ2-7
V gene: TRBV7-2
D gene: NA
clone size: few
CDR3 protein: CASRASPYYEQYF
CDR3 DNA: TGTGCCAGCAGGGCCTCCCCCTACTACGAGCAGTACTTC

J gene: TRBJ2-1
V gene: TRBV9
D gene: NA
clone size: few
CDR3 protein: CASSADSFNEQFF
CDR3 DNA: TGTGCCAGCAGCGCCGACTCTTTCAATGAGCAGTTCTTC

J gene: TRBJ2-5
V gene: TRBV5-6
D gene: TRBD2
clone size: NA
CDR3 protein: CASSWWTSGNVVTQYF
CDR3 DNA: TGTGCCAGCAGCTGGTGGACTAGCGGGAACGTCGTGACCCAGTACTTC

J gene: TRBJ2-7
V gene: TRBV4-1
D gene: TRBD2
clone size: few
CDR3 protein: CASSQGGAGAYEQYF
CDR3 DNA: TGCGCCAGCAGCCAGGGAGGGGCGGGAGCATACGAGCAGTACTTC

J gene: TRBJ2-3
V gene: TRBV12-3/TRBV12-4
D gene: NA
clone size: NA
CDR3 protein: CASSAWGADTQYF
CDR3 DNA: TGTGCCAGCAGTGCCTGGGGGGCGGATACGCAGTATTTT

J gene: TRBJ2-7
V gene: TRBV20-1
D gene: NA
clone size: NA
CDR3 protein: CSAPDSGKSSYEQYF
CDR3 DNA: TGCAGTGCCCCCGACTCGGGGAAGAGCTCCTACGAGCAGTACTTC

J gene: TRBJ1-1
V gene: TRBV28
D gene: TRBD1
clone size: NA
CDR3 protein: CASRRQGGSTEAFF
CDR3 DNA: TGTGCCAGCAGGCGACAGGGGGGGAGCACTGAAGCTTTCTTT

J gene: TRBJ2-3
V gene: TRBV7-3
D gene: NA
clone size: few
CDR3 protein: CASSGQNTDTQYF
CDR3 DNA: TGTGCCAGCAGTGGACAGAACACAGATACGCAGTATTTT

J gene: TRBJ2-1
V gene: TRBV5-1
D gene: NA
clone size: NA
CDR3 protein: CASSTGLHPYNEQFF
CDR3 DNA: TGCGCCAGCAGCACCGGACTACACCCCTACAATGAGCAGTTCTTC

J gene: TRBJ1-4
V gene: TRBV5-1
D gene: TRBD1
clone size: NA
CDR3 protein: CASSGQGVEKLFF
CDR3 DNA: TGCGCCAGCAGCGGACAGGGCGTCGAAAAACTGTTTTTT

J gene: TRBJ2-1
V gene: TRBV3-1
D gene: TRBD2
clone size: few
CDR3 protein: CASGSPGTINEQFF
CDR3 DNA: TGTGCCAGCGGGTCCCCCGGGACTATCAATGAGCAGTTCTTC

J gene: TRBJ2-3
V gene: TRBV18
D gene: NA
clone size: NA
CDR3 protein: CASSPGQTKDTQYF
CDR3 DNA: TGTGCCAGCTCACCAGGACAGACCAAGGACACGCAGTATTTT

J gene: TRBJ1-5
V gene: TRBV6-6
D gene: NA
clone size: NA
CDR3 protein: CASMTGLNQPQHF
CDR3 DNA: TGTGCCAGCATGACAGGCCTCAATCAGCCCCAGCATTTT

J gene: TRBJ2-1
V gene: TRBV15
D gene: NA
clone size: many
CDR3 protein: CATSRETGAGHEQFF
CDR3 DNA: TGTGCCACCAGCAGAGAAACCGGGGCGGGCCATGAGCAGTTCTTC

J gene: TRBJ2-5
V gene: TRBV5-4
D gene: TRBD2
clone size: NA
CDR3 protein: CASSQRDSVGETQYF
CDR3 DNA: TGTGCCAGCAGCCAGCGGGACTCCGTAGGAGAGACCCAGTACTTC